This T cell receptor beta chain was recovered during a study of T cells in Graves' hyperthyroidism and ophthalmopathy. General observations from the study: Ophthalmopathy was distinguished from stable hyperthyroidism by 13 V-J signatures. Blood shared most expanded thyroid clonotypes above 0.001.

On this clonotype: The target antigen is unknown.

Using RNA transcripts as the source, TCR beta CDR3 regions were amplified. During a first-round RT-PCR of the TCR CDR3, the HTBI primer set was used. In TCRdb, the multiplex PCR reads were re-called with MiXCR into one record per CDR3 protein. The table shows 550,000 to 700,000 distinct CDR3 sequences, with around 42% occurring only once. V was clipped by 5 bases and J by 4 bases; unmatched bases: 7. This CDR3 has 14 residues. The V gene's germline CDR1 is SGHAT and CDR2 FQNNGV. Uncontrolled infection, other autoimmune disease, pregnancy and lactation each barred patients from inclusion. Diagnostic decisions used clinical symptoms, serum thyroxine and TRAb, thyroid ultrasound and orbital computed tomography.

This TCR derives from an adult woman with Graves' disease, either hyperthyroidism or ophthalmopathy (not recorded which). The chain recombines TRBV11-2 with TRBJ2-7; TRBD2 matches 8 bases. Source material: peripheral blood or thyroid tissue (not recorded which). CDR3 residues: CASSPSTSVYEQYF. The CDR3 DNA sequence: TGTGCCAGCAGCCCGTCGACTAGCGTTTACGAGCAGTACTTC.